This TCR beta chain emerged from a study of T cells in Graves' hyperthyroidism and ophthalmopathy. Amplification targeted TCR beta CDR3 regions from RNA transcripts. The HTBI set primed first-round TCR CDR3 RT-PCR. TCRdb independently ran MiXCR on the multiplex PCR reads; one entry per CDR3 protein. The table lists about 350,000 distinct CDR3 sequences, more than 11% of them singletons. The CDR3 sequence is 12 residues long. Trimming cost V 5 bases and J 4 bases, with 11 bases left between them. CDR1 is GTSNPN, CDR2 SVGIG, per germline (reference sequence). This chain joins TRBV30 and TRBJ1-2; D is undetermined. The receptor was isolated from a young woman with Graves' hyperthyroidism. The specimen sequenced was blood. CDR3 loop: CAWRGQLYGYTF. The CDR3, as DNA: TGTGCCTGGCGTGGGCAGCTCTATGGCTACACCTTC.